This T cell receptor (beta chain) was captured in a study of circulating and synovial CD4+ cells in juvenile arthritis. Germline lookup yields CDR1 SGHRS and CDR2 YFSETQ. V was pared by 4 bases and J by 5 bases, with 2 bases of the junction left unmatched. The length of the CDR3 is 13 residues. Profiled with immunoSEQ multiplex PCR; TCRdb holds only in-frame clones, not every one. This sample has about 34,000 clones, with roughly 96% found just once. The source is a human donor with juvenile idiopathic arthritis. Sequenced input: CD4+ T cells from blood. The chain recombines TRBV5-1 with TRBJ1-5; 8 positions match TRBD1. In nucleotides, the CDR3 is TGCGCCAGCAGCCCACAGGGGGATCAGCCCCAGCATTTT. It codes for CASSPQGDQPQHF.